Each of the 30 T cell receptor beta chains below was sequenced from the same sample in a study of shared clonotypes between healthy human individuals. The data were produced by immunoSEQ multiplex PCR, yet TCRdb's version contains in-frame clones alone and is incomplete. In the table there are 2 million to 2.5 million clones, 90% to 97% of which are singletons. The sequenced sample consisted of naive CD4+ T cells sorted from blood. Described subset: CD45RA+ positively selected. The receptors come from a man aged 18 to 30 in good health.

V and J are TRBV30 and TRBJ1-2; maybe TRBD1 (6 bases). Trimming took 0 bases from V and 7 from J, leaving 18 bases between them. CDR1 and CDR2 from the germline V gene are GTSNPN and SVGIG (reference sequence). The CDR3 runs 15 residues. CDR3 protein: CAWSVLRARGGGYTF. In DNA, the CDR3 is TGTGCCTGGAGTGTACTAAGGGCCAGGGGAGGTGGCTACACCTTC.

This chain joins TRBV7-8 and TRBJ2-7, with 8 bases fitting TRBD1. The CDR3 contains 15 residues. The trim removed 5 bases at V and 2 bases at J, leaving 8 bases unmatched. Germline V CDR1 and CDR2: SGHVS, FQNEAQ. The chain's CDR3 is CASSTGTGLAYEQYF. CDR3 nucleotide sequence: TGTGCCAGCAGCACGGGGACAGGATTAGCCTACGAGCAGTACTTC.

The chain's CDR3 is CARSSQGDRGHSYEQYF. CDR3 nucleotides: TGTGCCAGAAGCTCCCAAGGGGACAGGGGCCATTCCTACGAGCAGTACTTC. This chain uses TRBV5-3 with TRBJ2-7; 10 positions match TRBD1. TRBV5-3 is marked as an open reading frame, function uncertain. This CDR3 comprises 17 residues. V lost 3 bases and J lost 1; bases outside the gene matches: 10.

This clone is a singleton in its sample. CDR3 coding DNA: TGTGCCACCAGCAGTTGGAGTTGGACGAACTATGGCTACACCTTC. Its protein is CATSSWSWTNYGYTF. This sequence joins TRBV15 and TRBJ1-2; D unresolved. Trimming removed 3 bases from V and 2 bases from J, with 13 bases in between. The CDR3 runs 15 residues. Germline CDR1 and CDR2: LNHNV and YYDKDF (reference sequence).

The chain links TRBV6-4 to TRBJ1-6; D is uncertain. The CDR3 totals 14 residues. Between the trimmed V and J ends, which lost 0 bases and 7 bases, there was a span of 7 bases. Germline loops: CDR1 MRHNA, CDR2 SNTAGT. CDR3 sequence (DNA): TGTGCCAGCAGTGACTCGCATAACAATTCACCCCTCCACTTT. Protein product: CASSDSHNNSPLHF.

With regard to this clone: This CDR3 is also generated by other DNA sequences in the sample. The rearrangement links TRBV18 to TRBJ2-2; D possibly corresponds to TRBD1 (5 bases). V was cut by 2 bases and J by 1 base, with 8 bases left in between. The length of the CDR3 is 15 residues. The germline gives CDR1 KGHSH, CDR2 LQKENI. The CDR3 DNA reads as TGTGCCAGCTCACCAATGGGGCAGAACACCGGGGAGCTGTTTTTT. It translates to CASSPMGQNTGELFF. Supplemented by reference TRBV18 and TRBJ2-2, the full variable domain reads NAGVMQNPRHLVRRRGQEARLRCSPMKGHSHVYWYRQLPEEGLKFMVYLQKENIIDESGMPKERFSAEFPKEGPSILRIQQVVRGDSAAYFCASSPMGQNTGELFFGEGSRLTVL.

The chain carries TRBV2 and TRBJ1-1; D is perhaps TRBD1 (5 bases). Germline loops: CDR1 SNHLY, CDR2 FYNNEI. V lost 7 bases, J lost 0 bases, and 12 bases lay in between. The CDR3 spans 14 residues. The CDR3 sequence: CASTQGIVNTEAFF. As DNA, the CDR3 is TGTGCCAGCACCCAGGGTATCGTGAACACTGAAGCTTTCTTT.

The CDR3 region is CASSDSFLSEQYF. CDR3 nucleotides: TGTGCCAGTAGTGACAGTTTCCTCTCCGAGCAGTACTTC. V usage is TRBV19 and J usage is TRBJ2-7, with a weak D call TRBD1 (5 bases). The CDR3 has 13 residues. CDR1 is LNHDA and CDR2 is SQIVND in the germline V gene (reference sequence). Trimming took off 5 bases at V and 6 bases at J, with 14 bases between the two ends. Full variable domain (rest looked up from reference TRBV19 and TRBJ2-7): DGGITQSPKYLFRKEGQNVTLSCEQNLNHDAMYWYRQDPGQGLRLIYYSQIVNDFQKGDIAEGYSVSREKKESFPLTVTSAQKNPTAFYLCASSDSFLSEQYFGPGTRLTVT.

The V gene is TRBV28, the J gene TRBJ2-7, with 11 bases that match TRBD2. Germline CDR1 is MDHEN and CDR2 is SYDVKM. There are 13 residues in the CDR3. Trimming removed 11 bases from V and 7 bases from J; junction bases left unmatched: 10. In DNA, the CDR3 is TGTGCCGGGGCTAGCGGGGGGAAAAGAGAGCAGTACTTC. Protein: CAGASGGKREQYF. Supplemented by reference TRBV28 and TRBJ2-7, the full variable domain reads DVKVTQSSRYLVKRTGEKVFLECVQDMDHENMFWYRQDPGLGLRLIYFSYDVKMKEKGDIPEGYSVSREKKERFSLILESASTNQTSMYLCAGASGGKREQYFGPGTRLTVT.

CDR3 bases: TGTGCCAGCAGTGACATCAGGGGGAGTACAGATACGCAGTATTTT. Protein: CASSDIRGSTDTQYF. The chain combines TRBV6-1 with TRBJ2-3; 7 positions match TRBD1. From germline, CDR1 is MNHNS and CDR2 SASEGT. The CDR3 has 15 amino acids. With 3 bases clipped from V and 3 bases from J, the junction kept 6 bases outside the gene matches.

This clone was seen a single time. The V and J genes are TRBV28 and TRBJ2-1, with 8 bases identical to TRBD1. Trimming removed 7 bases from V and 5 bases from J; junction bases left unmatched: 7. Germline CDR1 and CDR2: MDHEN and SYDVKM. The CDR3 has 14 amino acids. The CDR3 nucleotides read TGTGCCAGCATTCAGGGGGCGATTCACAATGAGCAGTTCTTC. Its protein product is CASIQGAIHNEQFF.

The J gene is TRBJ2-3, the V gene TRBV9; D is ambiguous. The CDR3 runs 13 residues. In germline, CDR1 is SGDLS, CDR2 YYNGEE. Trimming took 0 bases from V and 4 from J, leaving 6 bases between them. CDR3 region: CASSVEASDTQYF. Written as DNA, the CDR3 is TGTGCCAGCAGCGTAGAAGCTTCAGATACGCAGTATTTT.

The rearrangement joins TRBV5-1 to TRBJ1-2, with D hard to call. Germline V gene data show CDR1 as SGHRS and CDR2 as YFSETQ. This CDR3 contains 13 residues. V lost 2 bases and J 5 bases, leaving 10 bases between the germline ends. The CDR3 sequence is CASSFGVSYGYTF. CDR3 DNA sequence: TGCGCCAGCAGCTTTGGGGTCAGTTATGGCTACACCTTC.

The table lists this clone with a few counts. J is TRBJ2-7 and V is TRBV7-2; D not resolved. Germline V gene lookup returns CDR1 SGHTA and CDR2 FQGNSA. V shed 3 bases and J shed 3 bases, with 9 bases lying between them. CDR3 length: 13 amino acids. In nucleotides, the CDR3 is TGTGCCAGCAGCTTGGCGCAGCTCTACGAGCAGTACTTC. This gives the protein CASSLAQLYEQYF.

This clone was detected only once. This chain connects TRBV7-2 to TRBJ2-1; D is ambiguous. The CDR3 spans 10 residues. V lost 6 bases to trimming and J lost 6 bases, with 3 bases between them. Per germline, CDR1 SGHTA and CDR2 FQGNSA. As DNA, the CDR3 is TGTGCCAGCAGGTTCAATGAGCAGTTCTTC. Translation gives CASRFNEQFF.

The chain employs TRBV30 and TRBJ2-3; D unresolved. Trimming stripped 5 bases from V and 8 bases from J, with 14 bases between. This CDR3 has 12 amino acids. The germline CDR1 and CDR2 sequences are GTSNPN and SVGIG (reference sequence). For the CDR3, the DNA is TGTGCCTGGGAGGCGGTGCCAGGTACGCAGTATTTT. This encodes CAWEAVPGTQYF.

This chain uses TRBV28 with TRBJ2-1, with 7 bases identical to TRBD1. V shed 4 bases, J shed 11 bases, and the junction held 5 bases outside the gene matches. The V gene's germline CDR1 is MDHEN and CDR2 SYDVKM. CDR3 length equals 12 residues. The CDR3 loop reads CASSSETGKQFF. The DNA for the CDR3 is TGTGCCAGCAGTTCGGAGACAGGGAAGCAGTTCTTC.

This clone was seen just once. The gene calls are TRBV19 and TRBJ1-3; D remains ambiguous. The length of the CDR3 is 14 residues. The V and J ends lost 3 bases and 4 bases respectively, with 10 bases between them. The germline CDR1 and CDR2 sequences are LNHDA and SQIVND (reference sequence). CDR3 in amino acids: CASSIKVAGNTIYF. The CDR3 nucleotides read TGTGCCAGTAGTATTAAGGTTGCGGGAAACACCATATATTTT.

This clone was found a few times. This chain connects TRBV2 to TRBJ1-4; 7 bases fit TRBD1. The V segment lost 7 bases and the J segment 7 bases; nucleotides outside the gene matches: 6. This CDR3 is built from 13 residues. Germline V gene data show CDR1 as SNHLY and CDR2 as FYNNEI. CDR3 region: CASTTTGREKLFF. In nucleotides, the CDR3 is TGTGCCAGCACGACGACAGGGCGTGAAAAACTGTTTTTT.

This clone was observed a single time. The J gene is TRBJ1-2, the V gene TRBV9; TRBD1 might be the D (6 bases). Germline CDR1 reads SGDLS; CDR2 reads YYNGEE. This CDR3 is built from 13 residues. Trimming stripped 0 bases from V and 8 bases from J, with 11 bases between. The CDR3 loop is CASSVGTAGGYTF. In nucleotides, the CDR3 is TGTGCCAGCAGCGTAGGGACAGCCGGAGGCTACACCTTC. The full variable domain, completed using reference TRBV9 and TRBJ1-2, is DSGVTQTPKHLITATGQRVTLRCSPRSGDLSVYWYQQSLDQGLQFLIQYYNGEERAKGNILERFSAQQFPDLHSELNLSSLELGDSALYFCASSVGTAGGYTFGSGTRLTVV.

This clone was detected once. The chain links TRBV6-1 to TRBJ2-5; D may be TRBD2 (5 bases). The germline V gene has CDR1 MNHNS and CDR2 SASEGT. Trimming removed 6 bases at V and 3 bases at J, with 17 bases between. The CDR3 contains 15 residues. CDR3 sequence reads: CASSRTIASEETQYF. In DNA form, the CDR3 reads TGTGCCAGCAGCCGCACCATAGCGTCAGAAGAGACCCAGTACTTC.

A few counts support this clone. The chain combines TRBV7-3 with TRBJ1-6, with unresolved D. The length of the CDR3 is 12 residues. CDR1 is SGHTA, CDR2 FQGTGA, per germline. V was pared by 2 bases and J by 9 bases, with 5 bases between. The CDR3 sequence: CASSLLGSPLHF. The CDR3 DNA is TGTGCCAGCAGCTTACTTGGTTCACCCCTCCACTTT.

The chain carries TRBV5-1 and TRBJ1-1, with 8 positions matching TRBD1. CDR1 is SGHRS and CDR2 is YFSETQ in the germline V gene. The CDR3 has 15 amino acids. Trimming took 4 bases from V and 1 from J; bases not matched to a gene: 6. CDR3 loop: CASSPAGTGNTEAFF. CDR3 DNA sequence: TGCGCCAGCAGCCCCGCCGGGACAGGGAACACTGAAGCTTTCTTT.

V and J are TRBV9 and TRBJ1-4; TRBD1 matches at 7 bases. Germline V gene data show CDR1 as SGDLS and CDR2 as YYNGEE. The CDR3 runs 14 residues. V was pared by 3 bases and J by 7 bases, with 6 bases of the junction left unmatched. The CDR3 here is CASSAGTVGEKLFF. The CDR3 region has the DNA TGTGCCAGCAGCGCGGGGACAGTGGGTGAAAAACTGTTTTTT.

The chain combines TRBV4-3 with TRBJ1-2, with 11 positions matching TRBD1. V lost 0 bases and J lost 4; bases outside the gene matches: 13. The V gene's germline CDR1 is LGHNA and CDR2 YSLEER. The CDR3 length is 19 residues. In nucleotides, the CDR3 is TGCGCCAGCAGCCAAGACCCTCCCTCAGGGACAGGGGGACTCTATGGCTACACCTTC. It is translated as CASSQDPPSGTGGLYGYTF.

The chain joins TRBV7-9 to TRBJ2-7; TRBD2 matches 11 bases. Losses at the gene ends were 5 bases for V and 7 bases for J; bases not matched to a gene: 10. This CDR3 is 15 amino acids long. Germline-derived CDR1 and CDR2 are SEHNR and FQNEAQ (reference sequence). CDR3 nucleotide sequence: TGTGCCAGCAGCACCACCGGGACTAGCGGTAGGGAGCAGTACTTC. Translating it yields CASSTTGTSGREQYF.

This chain connects TRBV19 to TRBJ1-2; D is unclear. The CDR3 runs to 14 residues. The V end was cut by 7 bases, the J end by 0 bases, with 12 bases between. Germline V gene sequence: CDR1 LNHDA, CDR2 SQIVND (reference sequence). CDR3 DNA sequence: TGTGCCAGTACCCAAATTGGTACTAACTATGGCTACACCTTC. It specifies CASTQIGTNYGYTF.

CDR3: CSVGADSNQPQHF. CDR3 DNA sequence: TGCAGCGTTGGTGCAGATAGCAATCAGCCCCAGCATTTT. The rearrangement uses TRBV29-1 and TRBJ1-5; D unresolved. Germline loops: CDR1 SQVTM, CDR2 ANQGSEA. Trimming took off 4 bases at V and 0 bases at J, with 7 bases between the two ends. The CDR3 spans 13 residues.

This clone appeared a single time. The rearrangement links TRBV9 to TRBJ1-4; 7 bases line up with TRBD1. V gave up 2 bases and J gave up 6 bases; unmatched junction bases: 13. The CDR3 is made up of 17 amino acids. CDR1 and CDR2 from the germline V gene are SGDLS and YYNGEE. The CDR3 is CASSVDSGTAVHEKLFF. CDR3 DNA sequence: TGTGCCAGCAGCGTCGATTCAGGGACAGCCGTTCATGAAAAACTGTTTTTT.

Regarding this clone: This same CDR3 is encoded by further DNA sequences in the sample. The chain couples TRBV2 to TRBJ1-5; 11 bases map to TRBD1. The CDR3 contains 15 residues. CDR1 and CDR2 from the germline V gene are SNHLY and FYNNEI. The ends lost 4 bases at V and 2 bases at J; junction bases unmatched: 1. The chain's CDR3 is CASSGTGGGNQPQHF. The CDR3 coding sequence is TGTGCCAGCAGTGGGACAGGGGGCGGCAATCAGCCCCAGCATTTT.